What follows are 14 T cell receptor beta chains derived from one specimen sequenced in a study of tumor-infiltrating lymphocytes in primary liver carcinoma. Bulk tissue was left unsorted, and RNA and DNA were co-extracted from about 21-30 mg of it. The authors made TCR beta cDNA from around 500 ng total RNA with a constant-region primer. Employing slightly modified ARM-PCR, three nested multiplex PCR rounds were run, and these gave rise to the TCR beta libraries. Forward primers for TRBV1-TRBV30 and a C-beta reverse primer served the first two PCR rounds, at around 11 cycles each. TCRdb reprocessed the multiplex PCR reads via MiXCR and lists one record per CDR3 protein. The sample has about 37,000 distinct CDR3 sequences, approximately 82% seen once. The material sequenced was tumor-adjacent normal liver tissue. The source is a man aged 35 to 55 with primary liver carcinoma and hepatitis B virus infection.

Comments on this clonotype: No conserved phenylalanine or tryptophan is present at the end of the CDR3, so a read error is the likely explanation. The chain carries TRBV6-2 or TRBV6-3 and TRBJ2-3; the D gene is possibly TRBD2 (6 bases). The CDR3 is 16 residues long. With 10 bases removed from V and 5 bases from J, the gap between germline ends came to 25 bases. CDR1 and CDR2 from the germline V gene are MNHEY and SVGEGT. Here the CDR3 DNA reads TGTGCCAACAGCTTCCTAGGACGGCTGGGGGGAGATACGCAGTATCTT. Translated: CANSFLGRLGGDTQYL.

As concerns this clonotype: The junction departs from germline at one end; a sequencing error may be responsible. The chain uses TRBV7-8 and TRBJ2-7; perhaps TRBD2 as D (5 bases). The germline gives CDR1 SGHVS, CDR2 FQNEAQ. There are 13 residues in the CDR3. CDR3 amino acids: CTSSFISAYEQYF. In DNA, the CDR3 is TGTACCAGCAGCTTTATTAGCGCCTACGAGCAGTACTTC.

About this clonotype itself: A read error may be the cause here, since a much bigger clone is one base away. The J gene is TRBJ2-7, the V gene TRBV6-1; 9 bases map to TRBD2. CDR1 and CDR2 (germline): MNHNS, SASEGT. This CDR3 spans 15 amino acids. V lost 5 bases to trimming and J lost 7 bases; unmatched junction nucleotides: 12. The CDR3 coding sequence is TGTGCCAGCAGTAAAGGCGCGGGGGGGGCCGGGGAGCAGTACTTC. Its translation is CASSKGAGGAGEQYF.

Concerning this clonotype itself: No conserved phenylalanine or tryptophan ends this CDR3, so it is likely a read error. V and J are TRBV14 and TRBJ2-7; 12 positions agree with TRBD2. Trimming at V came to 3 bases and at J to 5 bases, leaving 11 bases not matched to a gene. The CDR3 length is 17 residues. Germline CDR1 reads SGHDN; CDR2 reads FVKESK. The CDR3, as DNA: TGTGCCAGCAGCCACTATCCACCGGGACTAGCGGGCGACGAGCAGTACTTG. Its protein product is CASSHYPPGLAGDEQYL.

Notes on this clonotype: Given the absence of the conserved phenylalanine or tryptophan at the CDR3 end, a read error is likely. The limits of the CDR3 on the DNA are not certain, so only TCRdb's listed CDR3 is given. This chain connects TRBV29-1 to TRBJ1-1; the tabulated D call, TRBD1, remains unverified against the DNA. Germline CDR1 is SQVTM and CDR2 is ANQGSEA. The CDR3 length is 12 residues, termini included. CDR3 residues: CNARWGATEPFL.

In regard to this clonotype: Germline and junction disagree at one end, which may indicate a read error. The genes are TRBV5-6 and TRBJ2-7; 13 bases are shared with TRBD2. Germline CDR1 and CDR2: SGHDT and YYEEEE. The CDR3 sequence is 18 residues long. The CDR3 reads CANSQGLAGVTNSYEQYF. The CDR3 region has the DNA TGTGCCAACAGCCAAGGACTAGCGGGAGTCACTAACTCCTACGAGCAGTACTTC.

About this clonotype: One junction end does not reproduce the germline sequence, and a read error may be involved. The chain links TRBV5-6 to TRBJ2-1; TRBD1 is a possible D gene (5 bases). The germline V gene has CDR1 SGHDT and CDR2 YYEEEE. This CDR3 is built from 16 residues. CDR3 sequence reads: CASSLEGQNSHNEQSF. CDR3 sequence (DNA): TGTGCCAGCAGCTTGGAGGGGCAGAACTCCCACAATGAGCAGTCCTTC.

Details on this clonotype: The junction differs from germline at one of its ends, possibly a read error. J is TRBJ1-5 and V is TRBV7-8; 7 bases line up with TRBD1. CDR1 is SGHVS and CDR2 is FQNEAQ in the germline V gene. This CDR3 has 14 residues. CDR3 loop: CARSFGTVYQSQHF. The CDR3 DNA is TGTGCCAGAAGCTTCGGGACAGTCTATCAGTCCCAGCATTTT.

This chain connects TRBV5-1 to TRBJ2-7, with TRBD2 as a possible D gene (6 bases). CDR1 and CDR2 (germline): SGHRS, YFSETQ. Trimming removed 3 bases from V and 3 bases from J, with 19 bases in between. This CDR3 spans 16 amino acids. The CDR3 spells CASSSMTSGSGYEQYF. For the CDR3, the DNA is TGCGCCAGCAGCTCTATGACTAGTGGGTCGGGCTACGAGCAGTACTTC.

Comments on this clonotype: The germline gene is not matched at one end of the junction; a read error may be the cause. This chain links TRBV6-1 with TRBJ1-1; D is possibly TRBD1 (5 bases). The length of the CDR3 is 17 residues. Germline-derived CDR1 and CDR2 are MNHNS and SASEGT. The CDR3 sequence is CAGSEGEGHGANTEAFF. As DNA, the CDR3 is TGTGCCGGCAGTGAAGGTGAAGGCCATGGGGCTAACACTGAAGCTTTCTTC.

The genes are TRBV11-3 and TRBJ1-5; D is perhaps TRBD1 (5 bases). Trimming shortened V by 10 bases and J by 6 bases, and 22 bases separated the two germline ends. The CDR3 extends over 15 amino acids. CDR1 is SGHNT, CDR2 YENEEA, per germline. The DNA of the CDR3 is TGTGCCACTATCTTAGATCTGGGGGTGGCTCAGCCCCAGCATTTT. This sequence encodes CATILDLGVAQPQHF.

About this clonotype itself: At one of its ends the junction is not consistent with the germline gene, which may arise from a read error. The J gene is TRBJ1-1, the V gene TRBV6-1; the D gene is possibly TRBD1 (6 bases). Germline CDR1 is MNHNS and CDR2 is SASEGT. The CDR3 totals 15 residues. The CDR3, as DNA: TGTGCCAGCAGTGATGACGGAGGGGGGAACACTGAAGCTTCCTTT. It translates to CASSDDGGGNTEASF.

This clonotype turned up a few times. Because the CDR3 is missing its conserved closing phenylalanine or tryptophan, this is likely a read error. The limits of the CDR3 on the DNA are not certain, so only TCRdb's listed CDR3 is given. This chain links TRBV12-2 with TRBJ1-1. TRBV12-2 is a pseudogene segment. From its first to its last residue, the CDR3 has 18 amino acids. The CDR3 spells CASRLISRGGLMNTEAFY.

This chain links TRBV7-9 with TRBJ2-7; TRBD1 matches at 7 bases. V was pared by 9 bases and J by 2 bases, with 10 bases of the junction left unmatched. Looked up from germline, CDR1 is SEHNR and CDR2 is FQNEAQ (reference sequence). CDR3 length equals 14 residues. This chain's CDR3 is CASSPLTGPYEQYF. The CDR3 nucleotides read TGTGCCAGTAGCCCTCTGACAGGGCCCTACGAGCAGTACTTC.